The clone carrying this T cell receptor beta chain was picked up one time. Its antigen is undetermined. One junction end does not reproduce the germline sequence, and a read error may be involved. This specimen belongs to a study of tumor and adjacent non-tumor tissue in lung cancer. Germline lookup yields CDR1 SGHNT and CDR2 YYREEE (reference sequence). CDR3 size: 14 residues. Overall study findings and caveats: TCR diversity was significantly greater in tumor than normal lung tissue.

RNA was extracted from bulk tissue without any cell sorting. The library came from three nested PCR rounds adapted from ARM-PCR protocols. Via MiXCR, TCRdb re-called the multiplex PCR reads, giving one row per CDR3 protein. Of tens of thousands of distinct CDR3 sequences listed, just over 65% are singletons. This clonotype was sampled from a man aged 55 to 70 with non-small cell lung cancer. J is TRBJ2-1 and V is TRBV5-4; 7 positions agree with TRBD1. Sequenced sample: lung tumor tissue. CDR3: CASSRGQAYKEQFF. The CDR3 DNA reads TGTGCCAGCAGCCGCGGACAGGCCTACAAAGAGCAGTTCTTC.